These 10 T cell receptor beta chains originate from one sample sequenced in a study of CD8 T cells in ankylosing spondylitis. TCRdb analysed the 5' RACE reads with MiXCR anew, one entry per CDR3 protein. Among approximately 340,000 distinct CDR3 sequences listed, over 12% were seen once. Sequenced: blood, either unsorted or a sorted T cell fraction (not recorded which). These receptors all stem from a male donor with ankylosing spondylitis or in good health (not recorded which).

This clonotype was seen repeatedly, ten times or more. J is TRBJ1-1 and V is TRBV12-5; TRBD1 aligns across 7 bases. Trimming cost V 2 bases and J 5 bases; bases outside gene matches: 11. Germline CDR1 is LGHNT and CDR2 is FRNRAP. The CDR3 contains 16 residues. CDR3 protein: CASGLYPGTVGTEAFF. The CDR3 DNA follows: TGTGCTAGTGGTTTGTACCCCGGGACAGTAGGGACTGAAGCTTTCTTT.

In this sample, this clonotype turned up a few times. CDR3 nucleotides: TGTGCCAGCAGCCGGGAGGGGGAAGAGACCCAGTACTTC. Encoded protein: CASSREGEETQYF. The chain links TRBV3-1 to TRBJ2-5; a weak D match, TRBD2 (7 bases). Germline CDR1 and CDR2: LGHDT and YNNKEL (reference sequence). The CDR3 has 13 amino acids. V lost 4 bases, J lost 3 bases, and 9 bases lay in between.

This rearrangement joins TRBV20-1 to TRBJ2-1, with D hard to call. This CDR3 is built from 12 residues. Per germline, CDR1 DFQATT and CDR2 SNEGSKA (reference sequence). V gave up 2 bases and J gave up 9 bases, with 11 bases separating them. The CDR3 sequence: CSARRAFSEQFF. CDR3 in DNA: TGCAGTGCTAGACGCGCTTTTAGTGAGCAGTTCTTC.

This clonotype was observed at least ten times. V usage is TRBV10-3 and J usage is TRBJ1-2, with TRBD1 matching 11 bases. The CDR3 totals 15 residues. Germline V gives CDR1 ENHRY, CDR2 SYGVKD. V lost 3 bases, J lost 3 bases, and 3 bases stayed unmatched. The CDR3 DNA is TGTGCCATCAGTGAAGGGACAGGGGGATACTATGGCTACACCTTC. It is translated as CAISEGTGGYYGYTF.

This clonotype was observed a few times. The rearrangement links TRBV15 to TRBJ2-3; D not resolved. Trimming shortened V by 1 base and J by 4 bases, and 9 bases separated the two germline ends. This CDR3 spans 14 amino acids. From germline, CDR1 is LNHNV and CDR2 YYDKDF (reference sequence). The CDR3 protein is CATSRGRAPDTQYF. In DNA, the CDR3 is TGTGCCACCAGCAGAGGAAGGGCCCCAGATACGCAGTATTTT.

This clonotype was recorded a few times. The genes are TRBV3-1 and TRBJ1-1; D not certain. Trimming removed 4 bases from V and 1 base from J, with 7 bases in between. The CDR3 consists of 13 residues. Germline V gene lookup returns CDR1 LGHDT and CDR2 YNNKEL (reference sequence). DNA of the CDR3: TGTGCCAGCAGCCCATCCACGAACACTGAAGCTTTCTTT. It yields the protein CASSPSTNTEAFF.

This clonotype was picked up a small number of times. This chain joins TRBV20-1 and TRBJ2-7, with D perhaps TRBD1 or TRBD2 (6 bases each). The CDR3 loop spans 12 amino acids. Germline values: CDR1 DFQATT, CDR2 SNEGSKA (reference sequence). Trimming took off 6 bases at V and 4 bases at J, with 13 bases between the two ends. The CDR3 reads CSAQGTVYEQYF. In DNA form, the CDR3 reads TGCAGTGCCCAGGGGACTGTTTACGAGCAGTACTTC.

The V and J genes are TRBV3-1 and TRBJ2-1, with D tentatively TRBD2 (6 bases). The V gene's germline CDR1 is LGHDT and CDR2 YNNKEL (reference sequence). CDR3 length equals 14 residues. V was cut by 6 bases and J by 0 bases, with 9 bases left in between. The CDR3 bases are TGTGCCAGCAGACGGAGGGGCTCCTACAATGAGCAGTTCTTC. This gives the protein CASRRRGSYNEQFF.

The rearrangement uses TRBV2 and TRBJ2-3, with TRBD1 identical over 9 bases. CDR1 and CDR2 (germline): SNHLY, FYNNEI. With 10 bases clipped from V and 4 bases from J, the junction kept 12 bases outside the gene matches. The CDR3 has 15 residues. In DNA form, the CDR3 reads TGTGCCACCTCCCGGGACAGGGTGGGGGCAGATACGCAGTATTTT. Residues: CATSRDRVGADTQYF.

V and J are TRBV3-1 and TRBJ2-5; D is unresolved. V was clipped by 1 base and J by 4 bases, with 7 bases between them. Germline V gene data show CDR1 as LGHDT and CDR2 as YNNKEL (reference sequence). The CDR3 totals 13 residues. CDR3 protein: CASSQGEIETQYF. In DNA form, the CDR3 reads TGTGCCAGCAGCCAAGGAGAGATAGAGACCCAGTACTTC.